This TCR beta chain was found in a study of molecular identifiers for immune sequencing clone quantification. When naive CD8 T cells were sorted, they were gated as CD8+CD4-CCR7+CD45RA+. This clonotype was detected only a few times. Previously described methods and listed TCR primers produced bulk TCR libraries. TCRdb processed the PCR reads anew with MiXCR; each CDR3 protein has one entry. Of approximately 320,000 distinct CDR3 sequences listed, 24% are singletons. The ends were cut back, 4 bases at V and 2 bases at J, with 8 bases in the middle. In germline, CDR1 is SQVTM, CDR2 ANQGSEA. This CDR3 is built from 13 residues.

Sequenced sample: naive CD8+ T cells from blood, with Jurkat cell RNA spiked in. The sample's subset: FACS-sorted CD8+CD4-CCR7+CD45RA+ naive T cells. The V gene is TRBV29-1, the J gene TRBJ2-2; D call uncertain. This TCR was recovered from a human donor in good health. Some libraries in this study had Jurkat cell RNA spiked in. The DNA of the CDR3 is TGCAGCGTTGTAGGACGTAACACCGGGGAGCTGTTTTTT. This codes for CSVVGRNTGELFF.